A single T cell receptor (beta chain) is shown here with its context. Its antigen is not yet known. No much larger clone is present one base from it, and per-base qualities are unavailable. The sample originates from a study of blood T cell repertoires in COVID-19 (dated by TCRdb to about 2020). Broadly, across the study: Samples covering the acute and convalescent phases of COVID-19 were provided by collaborators in the United States, Italy and Spain. The prospective study material was composed of cDNA or gDNA derived from T cells, B-cell-depleted T cells, or PBMCs. The dataset comprised deeply sampled blood TCRbeta repertoires from subjects exposed to, actively infected with, or recovered from COVID-19. The repertoires were released in a freely available public database meant as a resource for research on the immune response to SARS-CoV-2. The samples were drawn from the first 160 participants of the ongoing ImmuneRACE study and from 1,254 subjects provided by 6 global collaborators. Nearly every sample came with metadata listing a de-identified subject ID, COVID-19 status, age in years and sex. Where available, HLA class I and class II types were taken from metadata supplied by the sample provider and were not determined by assay-based typing.

Whole blood was collected in K2EDTA tubes by collaborating institutions according to the institutions' own protocols. For TCRbeta analysis, collaborators shipped samples in one of three forms: frozen whole blood, isolated PBMCs, or DNA extracted from either of those sample types. Beyond this particular receptor, the publication reports: How much clinical and demographic metadata was included differed by source and by participant, and the metadata was provided uncurated.

TCRbeta CDR3 regions were amplified from genomic DNA by means of the immunoSEQ Assay, a bias-controlled multiplex PCR. The original pipeline was this. Nucleated cell counts per sample were estimated from amplification of reference gene primers within the assay. To quantify the absolute abundance of each unique TCRbeta CDR3 rearrangement, sequence reads were collapsed and filtered. Productive Simpson clonality was computed per sample as the square root of Simpson's diversity index over productive rearrangements. TCRdb mirrors the immuneACCESS table, restricted to in-frame sequences. Some clones are absent from its copies; in checked studies, under half trace to an unresolved V gene, and the reason for the others is unknown. Clone size and the V and J calls come from that table; the DNA yielded D and trimming. Across this sample there are around 300,000 clones, with 85% seen only once. Roughly 13% of the sample is taken by the ten largest.

The clonotype comes from a human donor in a cohort sampled during active COVID-19. The sequencing sample was made of peripheral blood.

The CDR3 protein is CASSRPFGQNTEAFF. DNA sequence: TGTGCCAGCTCACGTCCGTTTGGACAGAACACTGAAGCTTTCTTT. The chain uses TRBV18 and TRBJ1-1, with a weak D call of TRBD1 (5 bases match). The CDR3 holds 15 amino acids from the cysteine to the phenylalanine. The only DNA kept is the CDR3, 45 bases in frame from the first base. CDR1 and CDR2, looked up from the germline V gene, are KGHSH and LQKENI. Trimming costs V 4 bases and J 1 base, and their ends lie 13 bases apart.